Listed here are 13 T cell receptor beta chains from one sample, sequenced in a study of PD-1 blockade in classical Hodgkin lymphoma. The data were produced by immunoSEQ multiplex PCR, yet TCRdb's version contains in-frame clones alone and is incomplete. Among tens of thousands of clones listed, approximately 78% were seen once. The time point: cycle 4 day 1 (C4D1), after 5 to 7 weeks of nivolumab. Relapse was seen in all patients after autologous stem cell transplantation, and brentuximab vedotin exposure was variable. Sample: peripheral blood mononuclear cells (PBMCs), taken before the fourth cycle of nivolumab. These receptors all come from a human donor with classical Hodgkin lymphoma.

This chain links TRBV6-6 with TRBJ2-2; D ambiguous. The CDR3 is 15 residues long. V lost 7 bases to trimming and J lost 4 bases, with 16 bases between them. Germline lookup yields CDR1 MNHNY and CDR2 SVGAGI (reference sequence). The CDR3 DNA reads TGTGCCAGCAATAGAGAACTCCATGGCACCGGGGAGCTGTTTTTT. Protein product: CASNRELHGTGELFF.

Here the CDR3 reads CASSAGLAFYEQYF. The CDR3 coding sequence is TGTGCCAGCAGCGCTGGACTAGCTTTCTACGAGCAGTACTTC. This chain connects TRBV9 to TRBJ2-5, with 8 bases matching TRBD2. The J call may not be correct, given that the DNA end is closer to TRBJ2-7. Germline V gives CDR1 SGDLS, CDR2 YYNGEE. The CDR3 spans 14 residues.

J is TRBJ1-5 and V is TRBV10-3; no reliable D call. Trimming stripped 8 bases from V and 5 bases from J, with 13 bases between. This CDR3 region has 13 residues. Germline assignment: CDR1 ENHRY and CDR2 SYGVKD. The CDR3 here is CAIGSRSDQPQHF. CDR3 bases: TGTGCCATCGGCAGCAGGTCAGATCAGCCCCAGCATTTT.

V is TRBV7-2 and J is TRBJ2-1; the D is unclear. The CDR3 is 13 residues long. Germline assignment: CDR1 SGHTA and CDR2 FQGNSA. Trimming took off 5 bases at V and 7 bases at J, with 12 bases between the two ends. The CDR3 is CASSDDLLNEQFF. CDR3 DNA: TGTGCCAGCAGCGATGACCTCTTGAATGAGCAGTTCTTC. The full variable domain, with the rest looked up from reference TRBV7-2 and TRBJ2-1, is GAGVSQSPSNKVTEKGKDVELRCDPISGHTALYWYRQSLGQGLEFLIYFQGNSAPDKSGLPSDRFSAERTGGSVSTLTIQRTQQEDSAVYLCASSDDLLNEQFFGPGTRLTVL.

The chain recombines TRBV28 with TRBJ1-2; D possibly corresponds to TRBD1 (5 bases). The CDR3 contains 15 residues. Per the germline V gene, CDR1 is MDHEN and CDR2 is SYDVKM. V was shortened by 3 bases and J by 0 bases, with 11 bases between the two germline ends. The CDR3 DNA reads TGTGCCAGCAGTTTGGGGCCGACAGCTAACTATGGCTACACCTTC. Translation: CASSLGPTANYGYTF.

This clone was detected a few times. This chain joins TRBV4-2 and TRBJ2-3; no firm D call. The CDR3 is 13 amino acids. V was cut by 0 bases and J by 4 bases, with 5 bases left in between. CDR1 and CDR2 from the germline V gene are LGHNA and YNFKEQ. The CDR3 nucleotides read TGTGCCAGCAGCCAAGATCTAGCAGATACGCAGTATTTT. This gives the protein CASSQDLADTQYF.

The chain carries TRBV6-4 and TRBJ1-2; no firm D call. This CDR3 has 15 residues. The ends were cut back, 4 bases at V and 2 bases at J, with 14 bases in the middle. CDR1 and CDR2 from the germline V gene are MRHNA and SNTAGT. CDR3 bases: TGTGCCAGCAGTGTCGAGGTCTTCCTGAACTATGGCTACACCTTC. Translated, it gives CASSVEVFLNYGYTF.

V and J are TRBV5-1 and TRBJ1-4, with 8 positions matching TRBD1. Germline CDR1 reads SGHRS; CDR2 reads YFSETQ. The length of the CDR3 is 15 residues. Trimming cost V 0 bases and J 6 bases; bases outside gene matches: 4. The CDR3 coding sequence is TGCGCCAGCAGCTTGGTCAGGGGGCGCGATGAAAAACTGTTTTTT. Encoded protein: CASSLVRGRDEKLFF.

V gene TRBV6-6 combines with J gene TRBJ1-5, with TRBD1 identical over 8 bases. Trimming at V came to 4 bases and at J to 6 bases, leaving 5 bases not matched to a gene. Germline lookup yields CDR1 MNHNY and CDR2 SVGAGI (reference sequence). CDR3 size: 14 residues. CDR3 in DNA: TGTGCCAGCAGTTCCATGACAGGGGTTCAGCCCCAGCATTTT. This sequence encodes CASSSMTGVQPQHF.

The table lists this clone with a few counts. The same CDR3 is also encoded by other DNA sequences in this sample. The chain couples TRBV28 to TRBJ1-2, with D maybe TRBD1 (5 bases). V shed 5 bases and J shed 4 bases, with 8 bases lying between them. The CDR3 totals 12 residues. Germline-derived CDR1 and CDR2 are MDHEN and SYDVKM. The CDR3 nucleotides read TGTGCCAGCAGTCCCGGGGGCTATGGCTACACCTTC. The encoded protein is CASSPGGYGYTF.

The chain couples TRBV19 to TRBJ2-3; D may be TRBD2 (5 bases). The CDR3 runs 15 residues. Germline V gives CDR1 LNHDA, CDR2 SQIVND (reference sequence). With 0 bases removed from V and 3 bases from J, the gap between germline ends came to 10 bases. CDR3 coding DNA: TGTGCCAGTAGTATAGAGGGGAGCCCTACAGATACGCAGTATTTT. Translation gives CASSIEGSPTDTQYF.

The chain recombines TRBV7-9 with TRBJ2-3; TRBD1 might be the D (6 bases). Trimming removed 2 bases from V and 2 bases from J, with 11 bases in between. Germline CDR1 is SEHNR and CDR2 is FQNEAQ (reference sequence). This CDR3 has 15 residues. CDR3 DNA sequence: TGTGCCAGCAGCTTACTGACAGGCCCCACAGATACGCAGTATTTT. Protein product: CASSLLTGPTDTQYF. Full variable domain (rest looked up from reference TRBV7-9 and TRBJ2-3): DTGVSQNPRHKITKRGQNVTFRCDPISEHNRLYWYRQTLGQGPEFLTYFQNEAQLEKSRLLSDRFSAERPKGSFSTLEIQRTEQGDSAMYLCASSLLTGPTDTQYFGPGTRLTVL.

This clone was seen only a few times. The J gene is TRBJ2-2, the V gene TRBV7-3, with TRBD2 matching 11 bases. Germline V lookup: CDR1 SGHTA, CDR2 FQGTGA. The CDR3 has 17 residues. V was pared by 1 base and J by 4 bases, with 5 bases of the junction left unmatched. The CDR3 region has the DNA TGTGCCAGCAGCTTAATGGGACTAGCGGCACCCACCGGGGAGCTGTTTTTT. Translating gives CASSLMGLAAPTGELFF. Variable domain in full (rest from reference TRBV7-3 and TRBJ2-2): GAGVSQTPSNKVTEKGKYVELRCDPISGHTALYWYRQSLGQGPEFLIYFQGTGAADDSGLPNDRFFAVRPEGSVSTLKIQRTERGDSAVYLCASSLMGLAAPTGELFFGEGSRLTVL.